One TCR beta chain is described in this entry. TCRdb independently ran MiXCR on the 5' RACE reads; one entry per CDR3 protein. The sample gives 400,000 to 550,000 distinct CDR3 sequences, around 24% of which show up once; 2.9% is in the top ten. This entry belongs to a study of identical twins. Trimming removed 3 bases from V and 7 bases from J; junction bases left unmatched: 12. Germline CDR1 and CDR2: LGHDT and YNNKEL (reference sequence). The CDR3 has 16 amino acids. Separately, the same data were catalogued under a study of T cells expressing NK-cell markers. Turning to that study: Seven of the eight sequenced donors were HCMV-seropositive; one was seronegative. No clear determination of HCMV specificity was made for expanded NKG2C+ T cell clones.

The clonotype was recovered from a woman aged 18-30 years in good health. The chain employs TRBV3-1 and TRBJ2-7; TRBD1 matches 10 bases. The sequenced sample consisted of CD4+ T cells sorted from blood. The CDR3 nucleotides read TGTGCCAGCAGCCACCTCTGGACAGGGGGAGTCGGGGAGCAGTACTTC. This sequence encodes CASSHLWTGGVGEQYF.